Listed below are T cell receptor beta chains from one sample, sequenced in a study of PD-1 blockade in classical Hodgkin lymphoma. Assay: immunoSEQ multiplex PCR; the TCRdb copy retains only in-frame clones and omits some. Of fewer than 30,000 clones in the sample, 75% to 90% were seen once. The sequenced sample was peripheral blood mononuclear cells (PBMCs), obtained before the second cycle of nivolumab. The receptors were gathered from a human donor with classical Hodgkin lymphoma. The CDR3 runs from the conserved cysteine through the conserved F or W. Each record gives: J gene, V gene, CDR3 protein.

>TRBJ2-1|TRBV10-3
CAISPKNRPRGDEQFF
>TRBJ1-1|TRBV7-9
CASSLLGSTEAFF
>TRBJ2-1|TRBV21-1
CASSKDVSGAQGNEQFF
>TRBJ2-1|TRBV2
CASSEGGSYNEQFF
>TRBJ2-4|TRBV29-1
CSATPGTRAGNIQYF
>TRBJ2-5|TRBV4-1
CASSQLGQETQYF
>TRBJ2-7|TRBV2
CASRNAGATYEQYF
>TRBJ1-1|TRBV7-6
CASSLAASGLNTEAFF
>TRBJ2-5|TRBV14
CASSQGRGVVTQYF
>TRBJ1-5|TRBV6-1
CASSRGNNQPQHF
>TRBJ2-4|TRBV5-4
CASSAPGAKNIQYF